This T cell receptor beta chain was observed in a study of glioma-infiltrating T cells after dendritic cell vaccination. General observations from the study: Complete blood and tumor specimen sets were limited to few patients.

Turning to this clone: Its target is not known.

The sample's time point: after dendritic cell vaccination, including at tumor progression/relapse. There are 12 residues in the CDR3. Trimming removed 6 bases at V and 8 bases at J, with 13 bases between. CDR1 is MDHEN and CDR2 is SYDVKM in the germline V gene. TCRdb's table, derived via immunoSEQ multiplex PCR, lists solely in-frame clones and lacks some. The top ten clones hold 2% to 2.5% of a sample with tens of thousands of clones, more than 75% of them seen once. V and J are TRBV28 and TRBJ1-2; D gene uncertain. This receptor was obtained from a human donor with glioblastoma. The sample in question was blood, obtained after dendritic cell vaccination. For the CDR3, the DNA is TGTGCCAGCAGCCCCCCCGGGAAGGGCTACACCTTC. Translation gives CASSPPGKGYTF.